The 28 T cell receptor beta chains presented below share a single source sample, sequenced in a study of radiotherapy plus CTLA-4 blockade in lung cancer. TCRdb's table, derived via immunoSEQ multiplex PCR, lists solely in-frame clones and lacks some. Of roughly 30,000 clones listed, roughly three quarters are singletons. The source was peripheral blood, collected from a patient treated with radiotherapy plus ipilimumab. These receptors originate from a human donor with non-small cell lung cancer that progressed on radiotherapy plus ipilimumab.

The CDR3: CASSSGQDNYGYTF. In DNA, the CDR3 is TGCGCCAGCAGCTCCGGACAGGATAACTATGGCTACACCTTC. This rearrangement joins TRBV5-1 to TRBJ1-2, with 7 bases that match TRBD1. Germline CDR1 is SGHRS and CDR2 is YFSETQ. The V and J ends lost 3 bases and 1 base, in that order; junction bases with no gene match: 3. The length of the CDR3 is 14 residues.

This clone has more than one count but fewer than ten. The chain combines TRBV10-2 with TRBJ2-1; perhaps TRBD2 as D (5 bases). V lost 5 bases and J 2 bases, leaving 7 bases between the germline ends. CDR1 and CDR2 from the germline V gene are WSHSY and SAAADI. There are 13 residues in the CDR3. CDR3 bases: TGCGCCAGCAGTAGCGGCGCCTACAATGAGCAGTTCTTC. Residues: CASSSGAYNEQFF.

V and J are TRBV11-1 and TRBJ2-2; D not certain. V dropped 5 bases and J dropped 4 bases, with 8 bases sitting between them. The CDR3 totals 13 residues. The V gene's germline CDR1 is SGHAT and CDR2 FQDESV (reference sequence). The CDR3, as DNA: TGTGCCAGCAGCCCAGAGTCCACCGGGGAGCTGTTTTTT. Translation gives CASSPESTGELFF.

V is TRBV28 and J is TRBJ2-3; 7 bases fit TRBD2. The V and J ends lost 2 bases and 4 bases, in that order; junction bases with no gene match: 12. Germline V gene sequence: CDR1 MDHEN, CDR2 SYDVKM. This CDR3 comprises 17 residues. The CDR3 region is CASSLKGQWGGADTQYF. The CDR3 DNA follows: TGTGCCAGCAGTTTAAAGGGCCAGTGGGGGGGGGCAGATACGCAGTATTTT. Filled out from reference TRBV28 and TRBJ2-3, the complete variable domain reads DVKVTQSSRYLVKRTGEKVFLECVQDMDHENMFWYRQDPGLGLRLIYFSYDVKMKEKGDIPEGYSVSREKKERFSLILESASTNQTSMYLCASSLKGQWGGADTQYFGPGTRLTVL.

The chain has TRBV30 and TRBJ2-4, with 8 bases identical to TRBD2. J lost 1 base, V lost 0 bases, and 5 bases had no gene match. The CDR3 is 16 residues long. From germline, CDR1 is GTSNPN and CDR2 SVGIG (reference sequence). In nucleotides, the CDR3 is TGTGCCTGGAGTGTACTCTCGGGGGGGGCCAAAAACATTCAGTACTTC. It encodes CAWSVLSGGAKNIQYF.

There are a few counts of this clone. The chain combines TRBV6-5 with TRBJ1-1; D unresolved. The CDR3 totals 14 residues. V gave up 1 base and J gave up 5 bases, with 11 bases separating them. From germline, CDR1 is MNHEY and CDR2 SVGAGI. The CDR3 DNA is TGTGCCAGCAGTTACTTAGGAGGGCTGACTGAAGCTTTCTTT. It yields the protein CASSYLGGLTEAFF.

The chain uses TRBV9 and TRBJ2-7; D tentatively fits TRBD1 or TRBD2 (5 bases each). This CDR3 comprises 13 residues. The V and J ends lost 0 bases and 2 bases respectively, with 6 bases between them. Germline V gene data show CDR1 as SGDLS and CDR2 as YYNGEE. The CDR3 spells CASSVGDPYEQYF. The CDR3 bases are TGTGCCAGCAGCGTAGGGGACCCCTACGAGCAGTACTTC.

V gene TRBV7-2 combines with J gene TRBJ2-1; D is ambiguous. From germline, CDR1 is SGHTA and CDR2 FQGNSA. Deletions cut 0 bases from V and 0 bases from J, with 6 bases between. The CDR3 totals 15 residues. The chain's CDR3 is CASSLAASSYNEQFF. The CDR3 DNA sequence: TGTGCCAGCAGCTTAGCGGCGAGCTCCTACAATGAGCAGTTCTTC.

The sample holds a few counts of this clone. The V and J genes are TRBV19 and TRBJ2-5; D uncertain. The CDR3 runs 13 residues. Trimming took off 3 bases at V and 2 bases at J, with 7 bases between the two ends. Germline CDR1 is LNHDA and CDR2 is SQIVND (reference sequence). The CDR3 loop reads CASSIDGQETQYF. The CDR3 nucleotides read TGTGCCAGTAGTATTGACGGTCAAGAGACCCAGTACTTC.

The chain carries TRBV27 and TRBJ1-1; D gene uncertain. Germline V gene data show CDR1 as MNHEY and CDR2 as SMNVEV (reference sequence). The CDR3 is made up of 13 amino acids. The V end lost 3 bases, the J end lost 5 bases, and 10 bases lay between the germline ends. The CDR3 DNA reads as TGTGCCAGCAGTTTCCCGGACGGGACTGAAGCTTTCTTT. As protein: CASSFPDGTEAFF.

For the CDR3, the DNA is TGTGCCAGCAGCCATGGATCCCGAAGCACCGGGGAGCTGTTTTTT. It is translated as CASSHGSRSTGELFF. The V gene is TRBV7-3, the J gene TRBJ2-2; D gene ambiguous. V shed 5 bases and J shed 4 bases, with 14 bases lying between them. Germline V lookup: CDR1 SGHTA, CDR2 FQGTGA. The CDR3 extends over 15 amino acids.

The chain links TRBV28 to TRBJ1-5, with D hard to call. The CDR3 runs to 14 residues. Per germline, CDR1 MDHEN and CDR2 SYDVKM. The V and J ends lost 6 bases and 11 bases respectively, with 20 bases between them. The CDR3 region is CASSSADRYSAQHF. The CDR3 nucleotides read TGTGCCAGCAGCTCTGCGGATCGTTACTCGGCCCAGCATTTT.

The chain links TRBV9 to TRBJ2-5; 9 bases are shared with TRBD1. Losses at the gene ends were 3 bases for V and 3 bases for J; bases not matched to a gene: 6. The germline gives CDR1 SGDLS, CDR2 YYNGEE. The length of the CDR3 is 15 residues. CDR3 sequence (DNA): TGTGCCAGCAGCGCATCTACAGGGGGCGAAGAGACCCAGTACTTC. Translated: CASSASTGGEETQYF. Full variable domain (remainder filled in from reference TRBV9 and TRBJ2-5): DSGVTQTPKHLITATGQRVTLRCSPRSGDLSVYWYQQSLDQGLQFLIQYYNGEERAKGNILERFSAQQFPDLHSELNLSSLELGDSALYFCASSASTGGEETQYFGPGTRLLVL.

The chain uses TRBV6-5 and TRBJ1-2; D not resolved. The V gene lost 6 bases and the J gene lost 4 bases, with 18 bases spanning the gap. This CDR3 region has 15 residues. Germline V CDR1 and CDR2: MNHEY, SVGAGI. The CDR3 DNA reads as TGTGCCAGCAGCACCGAGGGAGGGCAGATCTATGGCTACACCTTC. This translates into CASSTEGGQIYGYTF.

The chain joins TRBV7-3 to TRBJ2-1, with 8 bases matching TRBD2. CDR1 is SGHTA and CDR2 is FQGTGA in the germline V gene. Trimming at V came to 4 bases and at J to 9 bases, leaving 11 bases not matched to a gene. This CDR3 region has 15 residues. The CDR3 DNA reads as TGTGCCAGCAGCTCCCGGACTAGCCCCTCGGCTGAGCAGTTCTTC. It specifies CASSSRTSPSAEQFF.

The rearrangement links TRBV5-1 to TRBJ2-7, with 9 bases fitting TRBD2. V dropped 4 bases and J dropped 0; count of bases not matched to a gene: 11. The germline CDR1 and CDR2 sequences are SGHRS and YFSETQ. This CDR3 spans 17 amino acids. The CDR3 nucleotides read TGCGCCAGCAGCGAGCGAAGCGGGAGGCCAAGCTCCTACGAGCAGTACTTC. Its translation: CASSERSGRPSSYEQYF.

Only one count was recorded for this clone. J is TRBJ2-4 and V is TRBV18; TRBD1 matches at 8 bases. V gave up 3 bases and J gave up 1 base; unmatched junction bases: 5. The V gene's germline CDR1 is KGHSH and CDR2 LQKENI. CDR3 size: 16 residues. The CDR3 DNA is TGTGCCAGCTCACCGGACCGGGACAGGGCCAAAAACATTCAGTACTTC. It encodes CASSPDRDRAKNIQYF.

The chain carries TRBV5-1 and TRBJ1-1, with 9 bases matching TRBD1. The germline gives CDR1 SGHRS, CDR2 YFSETQ. V shed 5 bases and J 8 bases; nucleotides not matched to a gene: 10. The CDR3 covers 14 residues. CDR3 sequence: CASRPGGTGTEAFF. In DNA form, the CDR3 reads TGCGCCAGCAGACCCGGAGGGACAGGGACGGAAGCTTTCTTT.

The chain recombines TRBV7-1 with TRBJ1-2, with D maybe TRBD1 (5 bases). TRBV7-1 is annotated as an ORF whose role is uncertain. This CDR3 comprises 17 residues. Trimming cost V 5 bases and J 3 bases, with 22 bases left between them. The CDR3 is CASSQLTSAPGDYGYTF. In nucleotides, the CDR3 is TGTGCCAGCAGCCAACTTACCTCGGCCCCGGGGGACTATGGCTACACCTTC.

This clone appeared a single time. The V call is TRBV9, the J call TRBJ1-1, with 10 bases that match TRBD1. Trimming removed 0 bases from V and 0 bases from J; junction bases left unmatched: 11. This CDR3 is 19 amino acids long. Germline V lookup: CDR1 SGDLS, CDR2 YYNGEE. Here the CDR3 reads CASSVDPRDRGYMNTEAFF. For the CDR3, the DNA is TGTGCCAGCAGCGTAGACCCCCGGGACAGGGGTTACATGAACACTGAAGCTTTCTTT.

J is TRBJ1-2 and V is TRBV6-4; TRBD1 is a possible D gene (5 bases). CDR1 MRHNA and CDR2 SNTAGT come from the germline V gene. The CDR3 covers 17 residues. V lost 6 bases and J 2 bases, leaving 22 bases between the germline ends. In DNA form, the CDR3 reads TGTGCCAGCAGCTCAGTTAATGTTGTAGGGGCGAACTATGGCTACACCTTC. This translates into CASSSVNVVGANYGYTF.

The chain has TRBV10-2 and TRBJ1-2, with D unresolved. The germline CDR1 and CDR2 sequences are WSHSY and SAAADI. The CDR3 spans 15 residues. Trimming took 2 bases from V and 2 from J, leaving 12 bases between them. CDR3 region: CASSEPGLGNYGYTF. CDR3 sequence (DNA): TGCGCCAGCAGTGAGCCTGGGTTGGGCAACTATGGCTACACCTTC.

In its sample, this clone was seen a few times. The chain uses TRBV27 and TRBJ2-7, with 10 positions matching TRBD2. The V and J ends lost 0 bases and 4 bases, in that order; junction bases with no gene match: 3. This CDR3 is 15 amino acids long. Germline CDR1 MNHEY, CDR2 SMNVEV (reference sequence). This CDR3 reads CASSLSSGRLYEQYF. The CDR3 bases are TGTGCCAGCAGTTTATCTAGCGGGAGGCTATACGAGCAGTACTTC.

The rearrangement uses TRBV5-6 and TRBJ2-1, with 8 nucleotides matching TRBD1. The CDR3 spans 16 residues. Germline values: CDR1 SGHDT, CDR2 YYEEEE. Trimming removed 2 bases from V and 4 bases from J; junction bases left unmatched: 8. CDR3 nucleotide sequence: TGTGCCAGCAGCTTAGCCCGGACAGGGCTTTACAATGAGCAGTTCTTC. Translation: CASSLARTGLYNEQFF.

The gene calls are TRBV5-1 and TRBJ1-1; D is perhaps TRBD1 (6 bases). The CDR3 is 15 amino acids. CDR1 is SGHRS and CDR2 is YFSETQ in the germline V gene. V lost 3 bases to trimming and J lost 1 base, with 13 bases between them. The DNA of the CDR3 is TGCGCCAGCAGCTCCCGGGGACACTCGAACACTGAAGCTTTCTTT. Protein sequence: CASSSRGHSNTEAFF.

The V call is TRBV28, the J call TRBJ2-7; TRBD1 matches at 7 bases. After removal of 4 bases from V and 3 bases from J, the junction contained 9 bases not matched to a gene. This CDR3 comprises 15 residues. Germline V lookup: CDR1 MDHEN, CDR2 SYDVKM. The CDR3, as DNA: TGTGCCAGCAGTTCCCTTACCCAGGGGGTCTACGAGCAGTACTTC. This codes for CASSSLTQGVYEQYF.

This chain connects TRBV6-5 to TRBJ1-6; D gene unclear. The V end lost 4 bases, the J end lost 8 bases, and 18 bases lay between the germline ends. Germline V CDR1 and CDR2: MNHEY, SVGAGI. The CDR3 runs to 16 residues. The DNA for the CDR3 is TGTGCCAGCAGTTTGTTGCAGGAGGAAGGGTATTCACCCCTCCACTTT. Protein product: CASSLLQEEGYSPLHF.

The chain employs TRBV19 and TRBJ2-2; D call uncertain. The V gene's germline CDR1 is LNHDA and CDR2 SQIVND (reference sequence). V was shortened by 2 bases and J by 5 bases, with 9 bases between the two germline ends. This CDR3 has 14 residues. The CDR3 bases are TGTGCCAGTAGTATAATTGCCACGACCGGGGAGCTGTTTTTT. Protein sequence: CASSIIATTGELFF. The whole variable domain, remainder taken from reference TRBV19 and TRBJ2-2, is DGGITQSPKYLFRKEGQNVTLSCEQNLNHDAMYWYRQDPGQGLRLIYYSQIVNDFQKGDIAEGYSVSREKKESFPLTVTSAQKNPTAFYLCASSIIATTGELFFGEGSRLTVL.